The TCR beta chain described here comes from a study of T cells in Graves' hyperthyroidism and ophthalmopathy. This clonotype was counted at least ten times. Its antigen is not known. In germline, CDR1 is DFQATT, CDR2 SNEGSKA (reference sequence). The length of the CDR3 is 15 residues. With 1 base removed from V and 0 bases from J, the gap between germline ends came to 11 bases. TCR beta CDR3 regions were amplified from RNA transcripts. TCR CDR3 regions were first amplified by RT-PCR with HTBI primers. TCRdb ran MiXCR on the multiplex PCR reads and lists one entry per CDR3 protein. The data hold hundreds of thousands of distinct CDR3 sequences, with 15% to 20% observed a single time. Findings and caveats of the study: The blood repertoire included most of the expanded thyroid clonotypes above 0.001.

The specimen sequenced was blood. This rearrangement joins TRBV20-1 to TRBJ2-3; TRBD2 is a possible D gene (6 bases). This sequence originates from a man between 35 and 55 years old with Graves' ophthalmopathy. Here the CDR3 DNA reads TGCAGTGCTAGAGCGGGACTTACTAGCACAGATACGCAGTATTTT. Translating gives CSARAGLTSTDTQYF.